The 21 T cell receptor beta chains below were found in one sample sequenced in a study of radiation and T cells in renal cell carcinoma. Time point in this sample: blood 4 weeks post-SBRT, at nephrectomy. Documented treatment: 15 Gy SBRT to primary tumor, nephrectomy 4 weeks later. The data were produced by immunoSEQ multiplex PCR, yet TCRdb's version contains in-frame clones alone and is incomplete. The sample lists 150,000 to 200,000 clones; about 88% were seen once. The starting material was blood, obtained from a patient whose treatment included radiotherapy and nephrectomy. The receptors originated from a woman in her fifties or sixties with renal cell carcinoma.

This clone was counted a single time. V gene TRBV19 combines with J gene TRBJ1-3; no clear D. V lost 9 bases and J 15 bases, leaving 21 bases between the germline ends. The CDR3 is made up of 12 amino acids. Germline CDR1 and CDR2: LNHDA and SQIVND (reference sequence). The CDR3 sequence: CASRDEGWHEYF. In nucleotides, the CDR3 is TGTGCCAGCCGCGACGAGGGCTGGCATGAATATTTT.

This rearrangement joins TRBV6-1 to TRBJ1-2, with 7 nucleotides matching TRBD1. V shed 6 bases and J 1 base; nucleotides not matched to a gene: 5. The V gene's germline CDR1 is MNHNS and CDR2 SASEGT. The CDR3 runs to 14 residues. The CDR3 sequence: CASRETGINYGYTF. DNA of the CDR3: TGTGCCAGCAGGGAGACAGGGATTAACTATGGCTACACCTTC.

J is TRBJ2-3 and V is TRBV5-1; D is perhaps TRBD1 (5 bases). The germline CDR1 and CDR2 sequences are SGHRS and YFSETQ. The ends were cut back, 0 bases at V and 1 base at J, with 9 bases in the middle. This CDR3 is built from 15 residues. CDR3 nucleotide sequence: TGCGCCAGCAGCTTGGGGGGCCCGCGCACAGATACGCAGTATTTT. Translation gives CASSLGGPRTDTQYF.

V and J are TRBV19 and TRBJ2-7, with 10 bases fitting TRBD1. Looked up from germline, CDR1 is LNHDA and CDR2 is SQIVND (reference sequence). V dropped 1 base and J dropped 6; count of bases not matched to a gene: 9. The CDR3 contains 16 residues. CDR3 in DNA: TGTGCCAGTAGTATAGTGGGGACAGGGGCCGTTTCCGAGCAGTACTTC. Translation: CASSIVGTGAVSEQYF.

This chain links TRBV10-1 with TRBJ1-3; no clear D. V lost 0 bases and J lost 6, with 6 bases in between. The CDR3 is made up of 13 amino acids. The germline V gene has CDR1 WNHNN and CDR2 SYGVQD (reference sequence). CDR3 coding DNA: TGCGCCAGCAGTGAGTCCGGGGTAAACACCATATATTTT. Its protein product is CASSESGVNTIYF.

This clone was seen a few times. The rearrangement joins TRBV18 to TRBJ1-1, with D hard to call. V lost 6 bases and J 5 bases, leaving 16 bases between the germline ends. This CDR3 is 14 amino acids long. CDR1 KGHSH and CDR2 LQKENI come from the germline V gene. The CDR3 sequence: CASSPDAIETEAFF. The DNA of the CDR3 is TGTGCCAGCTCTCCGGACGCCATCGAGACTGAAGCTTTCTTT.

The chain recombines TRBV15 with TRBJ1-5, with D tentatively TRBD1 (6 bases). V was trimmed by 3 bases and J by 2 bases, leaving 14 bases between them. CDR3 length: 16 residues. Germline V gene data show CDR1 as LNHNV and CDR2 as YYDKDF (reference sequence). The CDR3 spells CATSSDRRTGNQPQHF. The CDR3 DNA reads TGTGCCACCAGCAGCGACAGGCGGACAGGCAATCAGCCCCAGCATTTT.

The gene calls are TRBV7-2 and TRBJ1-2, with TRBD1 matching over 8 bases. CDR3 length: 16 amino acids. CDR1 and CDR2 from the germline V gene are SGHTA and FQGNSA. The V segment lost 4 bases and the J segment 4 bases; nucleotides outside the gene matches: 11. The DNA for the CDR3 is TGTGCCAGCAGCTACTTGACAGGGGTCAGCGCCTATGGCTACACCTTC. Translation: CASSYLTGVSAYGYTF.

Worth noting for this clone: This same CDR3 is encoded by further DNA sequences in the sample. This sequence joins TRBV5-1 and TRBJ2-5; D unclear. The CDR3 sequence is 14 residues long. The V gene's germline CDR1 is SGHRS and CDR2 YFSETQ. The V end lost 0 bases, the J end lost 2 bases, and 8 bases lay between the germline ends. The CDR3 DNA sequence: TGCGCCAGCAGCTTGGGTTCTACTCAAGAGACCCAGTACTTC. It codes for CASSLGSTQETQYF.

The chain links TRBV4-3 to TRBJ1-2, with TRBD1 matching over 8 bases. Germline loops: CDR1 LGHNA, CDR2 YSLEER. With V trimmed by 1 base and J by 2 bases, 3 bases remained unmatched. The CDR3 totals 15 residues. This CDR3 is CASSQGQGMNYGYTF. CDR3 nucleotides: TGCGCCAGCAGCCAAGGACAGGGGATGAACTATGGCTACACCTTC.

This clone was counted between two and nine times. V and J are TRBV6-1 and TRBJ2-7; TRBD2 is a possible D gene (6 bases). This CDR3 is 14 amino acids long. Germline V CDR1 and CDR2: MNHNS, SASEGT. V dropped 6 bases and J dropped 2 bases, with 14 bases sitting between them. The CDR3 region is CASSTEPGAYEQYF. For the CDR3, the DNA is TGTGCCAGCAGCACAGAACCGGGGGCCTACGAGCAGTACTTC.

This clone was recorded only once. The V gene is TRBV2, the J gene TRBJ2-3; either TRBD1 or TRBD2 may supply D (5 bases each). Trimming took off 3 bases at V and 3 bases at J, with 13 bases between the two ends. The CDR3 loop spans 15 amino acids. Germline CDR1 is SNHLY and CDR2 is FYNNEI. The CDR3 loop is CASSDMGVRTDTQYF. The CDR3 DNA reads as TGTGCCAGCAGTGATATGGGGGTACGGACAGATACGCAGTATTTT.

V is TRBV25-1 and J is TRBJ2-7, with 9 bases identical to TRBD2. Trimming at V came to 2 bases and at J to 3 bases, leaving 11 bases not matched to a gene. This CDR3 comprises 17 residues. CDR1 is MGHDK, CDR2 SYGVNS, per germline. As DNA, the CDR3 is TGTGCCAGCAGTGAAAAGTTCGTGACTAGCGGAGGCTACGAGCAGTACTTC. Protein product: CASSEKFVTSGGYEQYF.

The sample holds one count of this clone. The V gene is TRBV18, the J gene TRBJ2-7, with 9 bases identical to TRBD1. This CDR3 spans 16 amino acids. Germline CDR1 is KGHSH and CDR2 is LQKENI. V lost 3 bases and J lost 3; bases outside the gene matches: 9. The chain's CDR3 is CASSPGGQGTNYEQYF. The CDR3 bases are TGTGCCAGCTCACCTGGTGGACAGGGGACTAACTACGAGCAGTACTTC.

The rearrangement links TRBV5-5 to TRBJ1-1, with 7 bases matching TRBD1. Germline V gene sequence: CDR1 SGHKS, CDR2 YYEKEE (reference sequence). V dropped 3 bases and J dropped 2; count of bases not matched to a gene: 4. The CDR3 is made up of 14 amino acids. The CDR3 coding sequence is TGTGCCAGCAGCTCAGACAGGGCTAACACTGAAGCTTTCTTT. Translated, it gives CASSSDRANTEAFF.

The chain links TRBV5-1 to TRBJ2-3; D is tentatively TRBD1 or TRBD2 (5 bases each). CDR3 length: 17 residues. The germline V gene encodes CDR1 SGHRS and CDR2 YFSETQ. Trimming took 1 base from V and 3 from J, leaving 18 bases between them. This CDR3 reads CASSLMRGNPPTDTQYF. CDR3 DNA sequence: TGCGCCAGCAGCTTGATGAGGGGAAACCCCCCGACAGATACGCAGTATTTT.

This clone appeared a single time. The J gene is TRBJ2-7, the V gene TRBV2, with D maybe TRBD1 (6 bases). Germline assignment: CDR1 SNHLY and CDR2 FYNNEI. CDR3 length equals 14 residues. V dropped 9 bases and J dropped 2 bases, with 17 bases sitting between them. CDR3 nucleotides: TGTGCCAGTTTAATGACAGGAAACACCTACGAGCAGTACTTC. It codes for CASLMTGNTYEQYF.

The chain couples TRBV18 to TRBJ1-5; TRBD1 is a possible D gene (5 bases). Germline CDR1 is KGHSH and CDR2 is LQKENI. The CDR3 sequence is 16 residues long. The V gene lost 1 base and the J gene lost 1 base, with 11 bases spanning the gap. CDR3 sequence (DNA): TGTGCCAGCTCACCACAGCGGGACGGAAGCAATCAGCCCCAGCATTTT. Translation: CASSPQRDGSNQPQHF.

The V and J genes are TRBV6-5 and TRBJ2-6; no clear D. Germline CDR1 MNHEY, CDR2 SVGAGI. The CDR3 runs 15 residues. V was pared by 2 bases and J by 3 bases, with 8 bases between. CDR3 sequence: CASSYMVFGANVLTF. The CDR3 DNA follows: TGTGCCAGCAGTTACATGGTCTTTGGGGCCAACGTCCTGACTTTC.

This sequence joins TRBV11-2 and TRBJ2-7; D ambiguous. V lost 5 bases and J 5 bases, leaving 19 bases between the germline ends. There are 15 residues in the CDR3. From germline, CDR1 is SGHAT and CDR2 FQNNGV. This CDR3 is CASSRRQSQVDEQYF. In DNA form, the CDR3 reads TGTGCCAGCAGCCGACGGCAGTCCCAGGTAGACGAGCAGTACTTC.

The chain has TRBV19 and TRBJ1-6; TRBD1 might be the D (6 bases). Trimming took off 5 bases at V and 6 bases at J, with 11 bases between the two ends. The CDR3 sequence is 14 residues long. Germline CDR1 LNHDA, CDR2 SQIVND (reference sequence). CDR3 DNA sequence: TGTGCCAGTAGTTTCCTCAGGGGTAATTCACCCCTCCACTTT. Its protein is CASSFLRGNSPLHF.